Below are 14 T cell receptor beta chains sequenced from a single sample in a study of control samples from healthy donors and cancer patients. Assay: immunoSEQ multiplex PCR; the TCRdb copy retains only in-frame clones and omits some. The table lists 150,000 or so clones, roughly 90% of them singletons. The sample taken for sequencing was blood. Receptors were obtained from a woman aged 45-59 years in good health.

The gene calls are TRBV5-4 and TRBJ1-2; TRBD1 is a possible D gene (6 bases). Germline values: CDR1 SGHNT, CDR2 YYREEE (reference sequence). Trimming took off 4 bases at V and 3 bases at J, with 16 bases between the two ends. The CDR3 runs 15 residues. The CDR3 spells CASSQGPGPDYGYTF. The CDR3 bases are TGTGCCAGCAGCCAGGGGCCGGGACCTGACTATGGCTACACCTTC.

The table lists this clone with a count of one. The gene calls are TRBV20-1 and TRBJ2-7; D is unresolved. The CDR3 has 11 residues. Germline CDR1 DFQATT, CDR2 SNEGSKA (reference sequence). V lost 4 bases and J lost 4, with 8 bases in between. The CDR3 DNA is TGCAGTGCTAAGACCGGTTACGAGCAGTACTTC. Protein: CSAKTGYEQYF.

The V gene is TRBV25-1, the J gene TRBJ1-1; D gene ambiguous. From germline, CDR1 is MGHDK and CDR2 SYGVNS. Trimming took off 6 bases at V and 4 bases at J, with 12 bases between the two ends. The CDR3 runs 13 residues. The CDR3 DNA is TGTGCCAGCAGGAGAAGCGTTGGCACTGAAGCTTTCTTT. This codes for CASRRSVGTEAFF.

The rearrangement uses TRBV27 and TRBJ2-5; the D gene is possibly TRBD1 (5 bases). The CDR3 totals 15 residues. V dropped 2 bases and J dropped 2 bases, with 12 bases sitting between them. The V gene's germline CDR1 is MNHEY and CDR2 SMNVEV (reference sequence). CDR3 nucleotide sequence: TGTGCCAGCAGTTTAGCAGGGAATTGGCAAGAGACCCAGTACTTC. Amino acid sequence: CASSLAGNWQETQYF.

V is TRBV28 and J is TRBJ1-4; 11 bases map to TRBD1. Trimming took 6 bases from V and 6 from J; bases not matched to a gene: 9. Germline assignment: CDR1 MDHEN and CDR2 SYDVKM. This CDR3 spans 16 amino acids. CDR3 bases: TGTGCCAGCAGAGGACCCGGGACAGGGGGATATGAAAAACTGTTTTTT. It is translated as CASRGPGTGGYEKLFF.

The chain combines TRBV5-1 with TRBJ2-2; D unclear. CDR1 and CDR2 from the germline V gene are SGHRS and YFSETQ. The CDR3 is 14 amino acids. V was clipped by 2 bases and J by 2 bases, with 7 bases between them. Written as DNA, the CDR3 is TGCGCCAGCAGCTTACACCACAACACCGGGGAGCTGTTTTTT. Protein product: CASSLHHNTGELFF.

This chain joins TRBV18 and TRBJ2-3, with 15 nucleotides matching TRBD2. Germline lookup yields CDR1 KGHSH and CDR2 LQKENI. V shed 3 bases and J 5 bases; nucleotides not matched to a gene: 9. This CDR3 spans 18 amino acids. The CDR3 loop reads CASSPIGLAGGPGDTQYF. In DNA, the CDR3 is TGTGCCAGCTCACCTATCGGACTAGCGGGGGGGCCGGGAGATACGCAGTATTTT. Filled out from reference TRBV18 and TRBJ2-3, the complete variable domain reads NAGVMQNPRHLVRRRGQEARLRCSPMKGHSHVYWYRQLPEEGLKFMVYLQKENIIDESGMPKERFSAEFPKEGPSILRIQQVVRGDSAAYFCASSPIGLAGGPGDTQYFGPGTRLTVL.

For the CDR3, the DNA is TGTGCCAGCAGCGCCATCTCCTACGAGCAGTACTTC. It is translated as CASSAISYEQYF. This chain joins TRBV3-1 (or the pseudogene TRBV3-2) and TRBJ2-7; D ambiguous. V shed 5 bases and J shed 0 bases, with 5 bases lying between them. From germline, CDR1 is LGHDT and CDR2 YNNKEL (reference sequence). The CDR3 has 12 residues.

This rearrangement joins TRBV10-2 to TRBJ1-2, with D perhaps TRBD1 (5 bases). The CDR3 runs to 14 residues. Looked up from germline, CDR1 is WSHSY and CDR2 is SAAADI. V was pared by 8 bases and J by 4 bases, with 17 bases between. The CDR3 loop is CASLSREGSYGYTF. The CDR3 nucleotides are TGCGCCAGCTTATCCAGGGAAGGAAGCTATGGCTACACCTTC.

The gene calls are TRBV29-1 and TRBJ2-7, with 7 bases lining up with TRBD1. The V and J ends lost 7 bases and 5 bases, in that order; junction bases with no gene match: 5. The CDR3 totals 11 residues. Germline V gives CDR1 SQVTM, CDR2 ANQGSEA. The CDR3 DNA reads TGCAGCGCCGGACAGGACCACGAGCAGTACTTC. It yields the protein CSAGQDHEQYF.

This chain's CDR3 is CASSPPSGGAYEQYF. In DNA, the CDR3 is TGTGCCAGCTCACCACCGTCGGGGGGGGCCTACGAGCAGTACTTC. The rearrangement joins TRBV18 to TRBJ2-7; 8 positions match TRBD2. J was trimmed by 2 bases and V by 0 bases; bases with no gene match: 3. The CDR3 totals 15 residues. The germline V gene encodes CDR1 KGHSH and CDR2 LQKENI.

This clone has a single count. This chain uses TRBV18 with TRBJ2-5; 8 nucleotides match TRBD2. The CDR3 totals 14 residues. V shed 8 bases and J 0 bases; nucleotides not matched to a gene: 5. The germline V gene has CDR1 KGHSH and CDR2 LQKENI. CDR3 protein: CASTAGANQETQYF. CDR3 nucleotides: TGTGCCAGCACAGCGGGGGCCAACCAAGAGACCCAGTACTTC.

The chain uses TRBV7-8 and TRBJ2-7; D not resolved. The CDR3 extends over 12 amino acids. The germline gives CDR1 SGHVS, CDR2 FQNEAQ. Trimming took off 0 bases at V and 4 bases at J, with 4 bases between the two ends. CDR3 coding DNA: TGTGCCAGCAGCTTAGCTTGGTACGAGCAGTACTTC. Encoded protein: CASSLAWYEQYF.

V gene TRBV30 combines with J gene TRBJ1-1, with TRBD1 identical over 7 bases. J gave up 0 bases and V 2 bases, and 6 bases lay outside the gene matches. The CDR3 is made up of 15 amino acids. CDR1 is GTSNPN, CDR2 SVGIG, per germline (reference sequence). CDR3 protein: CAWSTQTGMNTEAFF. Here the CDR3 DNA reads TGTGCCTGGAGTACTCAGACAGGGATGAACACTGAAGCTTTCTTT.